The rows below give T cell receptor beta chains drawn from one sample of a study of beta chain features in type 1 diabetes. Data came from immunoSEQ multiplex PCR; TCRdb stores just in-frame clones and leaves some out. In the table there are about 650,000 clones, roughly an eighth of which are singletons. Source material: naive CD4+ T cells from blood. All receptors derive from a man aged 25 to 40 with type 1 diabetes. Each CDR3 is given with its conserved first and last residue. The order of the fields is J gene, clone size, D gene, V gene, CDR3 protein, CDR3 DNA. A D gene is named only where the DNA matches it firmly. Clone size, where shown, is once, few, many, or a class for clones that have expanded.

>TRBJ2-7|-|-|TRBV5-1
CASSLPLAYEQYF
TGCGCCAGCAGCTTACCCCTAGCCTACGAGCAGTACTTC
>TRBJ2-3|few|TRBD2|TRBV6-1
CASRGTSGAQDTQYF
TGTGCCAGCAGGGGAACTAGCGGCGCGCAGGATACGCAGTATTTT
>TRBJ2-7|few|TRBD2|TRBV11-2
CASSLVAGGYEQYF
TGTGCCAGCAGCTTAGTAGCGGGGGGCTACGAGCAGTACTTC
>TRBJ2-7|few|-|TRBV29-1
CSVESGIYEQYF
TGCAGCGTTGAATCTGGGATCTACGAGCAGTACTTC
>TRBJ2-3|few|-|TRBV14
CASSPRRGAGTQYF
TGTGCCAGCAGCCCTCGCCGGGGGGCCGGTACGCAGTATTTT
>TRBJ2-3|few|-|TRBV20-1
CSAAVGDTQYF
TGCAGTGCAGCCGTGGGCGATACGCAGTATTTT
>TRBJ1-1|few|-|TRBV19
CASSPGQGRTMNTEAFF
TGTGCCAGTAGTCCCGGTCAGGGACGCACAATGAACACTGAAGCTTTCTTT
>TRBJ1-6|-|-|TRBV4-1
CASSQASGRRLNSPLHF
TGCGCCAGCAGCCAAGCCTCGGGCAGGAGGCTAAATTCACCCCTCCACTTT
>TRBJ1-2|-|-|TRBV29-1
CSVDTQGIGYGYTF
TGCAGCGTTGATACGCAGGGTATAGGTTATGGCTACACCTTC
>TRBJ1-4|few|-|TRBV5-1
CASSFSGTLNEKLFF
TGCGCCAGCAGCTTTAGCGGGACCCTTAATGAAAAACTGTTTTTT
>TRBJ1-1|-|TRBD1|TRBV25-1
CASSDPGTGVDTEAFF
TGTGCCAGCAGTGATCCCGGGACAGGGGTCGACACTGAAGCTTTCTTT
>TRBJ1-2|few|-|TRBV9
CASSLTGGLDGYTF
TGTGCCAGCAGCTTAACTGGGGGGCTGGATGGCTACACCTTC
>TRBJ2-2|-|-|TRBV9
CASSVGSLQRTGELFF
TGTGCCAGCAGCGTAGGATCCCTGCAGCGCACCGGGGAGCTGTTTTTT
>TRBJ2-1|-|TRBD1|TRBV9
CASSPRQGAWNEQFF
TGTGCCAGCAGCCCACGACAGGGGGCTTGGAATGAGCAGTTCTTC
>TRBJ2-5|-|TRBD2|TRBV5-1
CASSPGTSGYQETQYF
TGCGCCAGCAGCCCCGGGACTAGCGGATACCAAGAGACCCAGTACTTC
>TRBJ2-5|-|-|TRBV13
CASSLRGRETQYF
TGTGCCAGCAGCCTCCGGGGGAGGGAGACCCAGTACTTC
>TRBJ2-7|-|TRBD1|TRBV6-5
CASSYSYGTEDEQYF
TGTGCCAGCAGTTACTCCTACGGGACAGAGGACGAGCAGTACTTC
>TRBJ2-5|few|TRBD1|TRBV2
CASRGTGEETQYF
TGTGCCAGCAGAGGGACAGGGGAAGAGACCCAGTACTTC
>TRBJ2-5|few|-|TRBV12-5
CASGLGGPNQETQYF
TGTGCTAGTGGTTTGGGGGGTCCCAACCAAGAGACCCAGTACTTC
>TRBJ1-2|-|-|TRBV7-2
CASSLVNYGYTF
TGTGCCAGCAGCTTAGTCAACTATGGCTACACCTTC
>TRBJ2-5|-|-|TRBV19
CASSIGPEETQYF
TGTGCCAGTAGTATAGGTCCAGAAGAGACCCAGTACTTC
>TRBJ1-1|few|TRBD1|TRBV7-9
CASSPGGDYTEAFF
TGTGCCAGCAGCCCAGGGGGCGATTACACTGAAGCTTTCTTT
>TRBJ2-2|few|-|TRBV7-9
CASSLLGGLFF
TGTGCCAGCAGTCTCCTCGGTGGCCTGTTTTTT
>TRBJ1-6|few|TRBD1|TRBV4-3
CASSQGGKGASSYNSPLHF
TGCGCCAGCAGCCAAGGGGGCAAGGGGGCGAGCTCCTATAATTCACCCCTCCACTTT
>TRBJ2-3|-|-|TRBV9
CASSPRQAGDTQYF
TGTGCCAGCAGCCCGAGACAGGCGGGAGATACGCAGTATTTT
>TRBJ1-4|-|-|TRBV6-1
CASSEARIRATNEKLFF
TGTGCCAGCAGTGAAGCGCGGATCAGGGCAACTAATGAAAAACTGTTTTTT
>TRBJ1-1|-|-|TRBV4-3
CASSQDVRSTEAFF
TGCGCCAGCAGCCAAGATGTACGGTCCACTGAAGCTTTCTTT
>TRBJ2-5|-|TRBD1|TRBV25-1
CASSLQGDSYQETQYF
TGTGCCAGCAGTTTGCAGGGGGATTCGTACCAAGAGACCCAGTACTTC
>TRBJ1-5|few|TRBD1|TRBV2
CASDRGQGGQPQHF
TGTGCCAGCGATCGAGGACAGGGAGGGCAGCCCCAGCATTTT
>TRBJ1-6|-|-|TRBV9
CASSGDGSSYNSPLHF
TGTGCCAGCAGCGGTGACGGTAGCTCCTATAATTCACCCCTCCACTTT
>TRBJ1-1|few|-|TRBV7-9
CASSLAGTTNRGEAFF
TGTGCCAGCAGCTTGGCCGGGACAACGAACAGAGGTGAAGCTTTCTTT
>TRBJ1-2|few|-|TRBV18
CASSPPNQDNHGYTF
TGTGCCAGCTCACCACCGAACCAGGATAATCATGGCTACACCTTC
>TRBJ1-1|-|TRBD1|TRBV9
CASRGGQGLNTEAFF
TGTGCCAGCAGAGGCGGACAGGGGTTGAACACTGAAGCTTTCTTT
>TRBJ2-1|few|TRBD1|TRBV10-3
CAISQDRVEQFF
TGTGCCATCAGTCAAGACAGGGTTGAGCAGTTCTTC
>TRBJ2-3|many|-|TRBV7-9
CASSPRTAADTQYF
TGTGCCAGCAGCCCCCGGACAGCGGCAGATACGCAGTATTTT
>TRBJ2-7|few|-|TRBV9
CASSVELGAGEQYF
TGTGCCAGCAGCGTAGAGCTGGGGGCGGGGGAGCAGTACTTC
>TRBJ2-2|few|-|TRBV11-2
CASSPQGDTGELFF
TGTGCCAGCAGCCCACAGGGTGACACCGGGGAGCTGTTTTTT
>TRBJ2-2|few|-|TRBV7-9
CASSRRLGTGELFF
TGTGCCAGCAGCCGCCGTCTTGGCACCGGGGAGCTGTTTTTT
>TRBJ2-2|-|-|TRBV7-9
CASSPDWETGELFF
TGTGCCAGCAGCCCGGACTGGGAAACCGGGGAGCTGTTTTTT
>TRBJ2-2|-|-|TRBV7-9
CASSRGDTNTGELFF
TGTGCCAGCTCCAGAGGGGATACGAACACCGGGGAGCTGTTTTTT
>TRBJ2-4|-|-|TRBV7-8
CASSYGTVFSGLAKNIQYF
TGTGCCAGCAGCTATGGGACAGTTTTTTCGGGACTAGCCAAAAACATTCAGTACTTC
>TRBJ1-2|few|-|TRBV4-2
CASSQGPGSYGYTF
TGTGCCAGCAGCCAAGGACCCGGGAGCTATGGCTACACCTTC
>TRBJ2-5|few|-|TRBV7-2
CASSLVVGSGLETQYF
TGTGCCAGCAGCTTAGTAGTTGGATCGGGGCTCGAGACCCAGTACTTC
>TRBJ1-6|few|-|TRBV7-2
CASSQPQGYNSPLHF
TGTGCCAGCAGCCAGCCACAGGGCTATAATTCACCCCTCCACTTT
>TRBJ1-3|-|-|TRBV7-2
CASSFDGNTIYF
TGTGCCAGCAGCTTTGATGGAAACACCATATATTTT